Listed below are T cell receptor beta chains from one sample, sequenced in a study of shared clonotypes between healthy human individuals. TCRdb keeps only in-frame clones here, not all; method: immunoSEQ multiplex PCR. The sample has 450,000 to 500,000 clones; about 80% are singletons. Sample: PBMCs. All receptors come from a middle-aged woman in good health. Some clones in this sample may be carry-over from other donors' samples. The CDR3 runs from the conserved cysteine through the conserved F or W. D genes are given only for firm matches. Size is omitted from some rows. Given values are once, few, many or a class for expanded clones.

clone_size j_call v_call d_call cdr3_aa cdr3_nt
- TRBJ2-7 TRBV28 TRBD1 CASSFAGTGDYEQYF TGTGCCAGCAGTTTCGCCGGGACAGGGGACTACGAGCAGTACTTC
- TRBJ2-5 TRBV5-1 - CASSLVSSGGETQYF TGCGCCAGCAGCTTGGTTTCCAGCGGTGGAGAGACCCAGTACTTC
few TRBJ1-5 TRBV30 - CAWSSGGRSNQPQHF TGTGCCTGGAGTAGTGGGGGAAGGAGCAATCAGCCCCAGCATTTT
- TRBJ2-5 TRBV29-1 - CSVEDQRAYQETQYF TGCAGCGTTGAAGATCAGAGGGCCTACCAAGAGACCCAGTACTTC
- TRBJ2-7 TRBV2 - CASSSDWDEQYF TGTGCCAGCAGTTCCGATTGGGACGAGCAGTACTTC
- TRBJ2-2 TRBV25-1 TRBD1 CASSVNRGDTGELFF TGTGCCAGCAGTGTTAACAGGGGAGACACCGGGGAGCTGTTTTTT
- TRBJ1-3 TRBV11-2 - CASSRQYRSSGNTIYF TGTGCCAGCAGCCGACAGTACCGAAGCTCTGGAAACACCATATATTTT
- TRBJ2-7 TRBV27 TRBD2 CASSGASGGSYEQYF TGTGCCAGCAGTGGGGCTAGCGGGGGATCCTACGAGCAGTACTTC
- TRBJ1-2 TRBV28 - CASSLIRQTYGYTF TGTGCCAGCAGTTTAATTAGGCAAACCTATGGCTACACCTTC
- TRBJ2-1 TRBV12-5 - CASGLSGPQDRDLMDEQFF TGTGCTAGTGGTTTGTCCGGGCCCCAGGACCGAGACTTGATGGATGAGCAGTTCTTC
- TRBJ2-1 TRBV28 - CASMSSSEQFF TGTGCCAGCATGTCTTCGAGTGAGCAGTTCTTC
- TRBJ2-1 TRBV19 - CASSGPPGRSSYNEQFF TGTGCCAGTAGTGGCCCCCCGGGCAGGAGCTCCTACAATGAGCAGTTCTTC
many TRBJ2-7 TRBV28 TRBD2 CASRLGLAGVNEQYF TGTGCCAGCAGATTGGGACTAGCGGGAGTAAACGAGCAGTACTTC
- TRBJ1-5 TRBV6-1 - CASSERWGWPQHF TGTGCCAGCAGTGAACGGTGGGGGTGGCCCCAGCATTTT
- TRBJ2-7 TRBV6-6 - CASGRGALYEQYF TGTGCCAGCGGCAGGGGCGCTCTCTACGAGCAGTACTTC
- TRBJ2-3 TRBV13 TRBD1 CASSLGQGTDTQYF TGTGCCAGCAGCCTCGGACAGGGCACAGATACGCAGTATTTT
- TRBJ2-1 TRBV14 - CASSQGPFEQFF TGTGCCAGCAGCCAAGGTCCATTTGAGCAGTTCTTC
few TRBJ1-4 TRBV2 - CASSDTGRRNEKLFF TGTGCCAGCAGTGATACGGGACGGCGTAATGAAAAACTGTTTTTT
- TRBJ2-7 TRBV27 TRBD2 CASSQTSGGIYEQYF TGTGCCAGCAGTCAGACTAGCGGGGGGATTTACGAGCAGTACTTC
- TRBJ2-1 TRBV11-2 - CASSLEGRHNEQFF TGTGCCAGCAGCTTAGAGGGACGGCACAATGAGCAGTTCTTC
- TRBJ2-3 TRBV28 - CASIPAGLTDTQYF TGTGCCAGCATACCCGCTGGCCTCACAGATACGCAGTATTTT
- TRBJ1-2 TRBV7-9 - CASSLVGSGYTF TGTGCCAGCAGCTTAGTAGGGAGCGGCTACACCTTC
- TRBJ1-2 TRBV9 - CASSVEVWEGGYTF TGTGCCAGCAGCGTAGAGGTCTGGGAGGGTGGCTACACCTTC
- TRBJ2-7 TRBV10-3 TRBD1 CAISESRNRDRNEQYF TGTGCCATCAGTGAGTCCAGAAACCGGGACAGAAACGAGCAGTACTTC
- TRBJ2-2 TRBV7-9 TRBD2 CASSFGRAYTGELFF TGTGCCAGCAGCTTCGGGAGGGCCTACACCGGGGAGCTGTTTTTT
- TRBJ2-1 TRBV14 TRBD2 CASSPGAGAGEQFF TGTGCCAGCAGTCCCGGAGCGGGAGCTGGAGAGCAGTTCTTC
- TRBJ2-3 TRBV9 - CASGRSSTDTQYF TGTGCCAGCGGGAGGTCGAGCACAGATACGCAGTATTTT
- TRBJ2-5 TRBV4-1 TRBD1 CASSQMDRDQETQYF TGCGCCAGCAGCCAAATGGACAGGGACCAAGAGACCCAGTACTTC
few TRBJ2-5 TRBV4-1 - CASSPGPWSGATEYF TGCGCCAGCAGCCCAGGCCCGTGGTCGGGCGCTACAGAGTACTTC
- TRBJ1-1 TRBV28 TRBD1 CASSTWTGSNTEAFF TGTGCCAGCAGTACCTGGACAGGGTCGAACACTGAAGCTTTCTTT
once TRBJ2-2 TRBV29-1 TRBD1 CSGHRGNTGELFF TGCAGCGGTCACAGGGGGAACACCGGGGAGCTGTTTTTT
few TRBJ2-7 TRBV2 - CASTASREVVHEQYF TGTGCCAGCACGGCAAGTCGTGAGGTCGTGCACGAGCAGTACTTC
- TRBJ1-4 TRBV9 - CASSVGPVGTNEKLFF TGTGCCAGCAGCGTAGGGCCAGTGGGAACTAATGAAAAACTGTTTTTT
- TRBJ2-5 TRBV5-4 - CASSPFPTGRPQETQYF TGTGCCAGCAGCCCGTTTCCTACCGGGCGGCCTCAAGAGACCCAGTACTTC
once TRBJ2-3 TRBV11-2 - CASSTMTDTQYF TGTGCCAGCAGCACAATGACAGATACGCAGTATTTT
- TRBJ2-2 TRBV9 TRBD2 CASSVGFSGSNFNTGELFF TGTGCCAGCAGCGTAGGATTTAGCGGGAGTAACTTCAACACCGGGGAGCTGTTTTTT
- TRBJ2-1 TRBV27 - CASSFSRGSYNEQFF TGTGCCAGCAGTTTTTCTAGAGGCTCCTACAATGAGCAGTTCTTC
- TRBJ2-7 TRBV4-1 TRBD2 CASSQVPLAGASEQYF TGCGCCAGCAGCCAAGTTCCCCTAGCGGGAGCGAGCGAGCAGTACTTC
- TRBJ1-4 TRBV7-9 - CASSSTSIAWEKLFF TGTGCCAGCAGCTCCACGTCGATTGCCTGGGAAAAACTGTTTTTT
- TRBJ1-2 TRBV6-1 TRBD1 CASSEADRDYGYTF TGTGCCAGCAGTGAGGCGGACAGGGACTATGGCTACACCTTC
- TRBJ2-1 TRBV4-3 - CASSQEPALSSYNEQFF TGCGCCAGCAGCCAAGAGCCAGCCCTGAGCTCCTACAATGAGCAGTTCTTC
few TRBJ1-4 TRBV2 - CASGPRINEKLFF TGTGCCAGCGGCCCGCGGATTAATGAAAAACTGTTTTTT
- TRBJ1-5 TRBV5-1 - CASSLGQGTQPQHF TGCGCCAGCAGCTTGGGGCAGGGGACTCAGCCCCAGCATTTT